This section outlines one T cell receptor beta chain sequence together with its context. Its specificity is unknown. The data were obtained in a study of cytomegalovirus exposure and HLA in healthy donors. Study-level information: Out of 150 million to 200 million T cells, an earlier analysis found fewer than 140 million unique TCR beta sequences in total. Points from the study as a whole: Presence/absence comparisons presumed near-even sequencing depth among donors. About 87% or about 30% of the time was how often most TCR beta V segments were productive, according to an earlier analysis.

CDR3 length: 15 amino acids. Germline CDR1 reads SGHVS; CDR2 reads FQNEAQ. After removal of 5 bases from V and 8 bases from J, the junction contained 12 bases not matched to a gene. The PCR made use of 60 Vbeta and 13 Jbeta primers. Original processing notes: Approximately 12 million of the 75 million to 95 million unique TCR beta chains counted in a later analysis were shared. The assay was immunoSEQ multiplex PCR, and TCRdb's table has in-frame clones only and misses some. The V and J calls and clone size are taken from that table; D and trimming were inferred from the DNA. This table holds around 140,000 clones, about 66% found once.

The material sequenced was PBMCs. The TCR sequence derives from a male donor in good health and CMV-seronegative. The genes are TRBV7-8 and TRBJ1-2, with 9 bases identical to TRBD1. The CDR3 spells CASSPRADRGDGYTF. CDR3 in DNA: TGTGCCAGCAGCCCCAGGGCGGACAGGGGCGACGGCTACACCTTC.